This entry describes one T cell receptor (beta chain). This table comes from immunoSEQ multiplex PCR, and its TCRdb copy is limited to in-frame clones, with some not included. The table lists about 300,000 clones, about 87% of them singletons. This sample is part of a study of blood T cell repertoires in COVID-19. The CDR3 is made up of 14 amino acids. Germline assignment: CDR1 SGHKS and CDR2 YYEKEE (reference sequence). The V and J ends lost 0 bases and 4 bases respectively, with 8 bases between them. The material sequenced was peripheral blood. The chain combines TRBV5-5 with TRBJ1-5; no definite D call. This sequence was found in a woman in her thirties who had recovered from COVID-19. The CDR3: CASSLAHPNQPQHF. The DNA of the CDR3 is TGTGCCAGCAGCTTGGCACATCCAAATCAGCCCCAGCATTTT.